This entry features one T cell receptor beta chain sequence. The CDR3 totals 15 residues. The germline V gene encodes CDR1 MNHEY and CDR2 SMNVEV (reference sequence). V lost 5 bases and J lost 3, with 15 bases in between. This sample is part of a study of T cell responses to AZD1222 COVID-19 vaccine. Profiling relied on immunoSEQ multiplex PCR, and the TCRdb table lists in-frame clones only, not all of them. The repertoire holds 26,000 or so clones, with roughly 90% as singletons. The TCR sequence derives from an adult who received the AZD1222 COVID-19 vaccine. This sample comprised peripheral blood, obtained 28 days after the second AZD1222 dose. The chain uses TRBV27 and TRBJ2-3, with D maybe TRBD2 (6 bases). CDR3: CASSPQRGRTDTQYF. In nucleotides, the CDR3 is TGTGCCAGCAGTCCCCAACGGGGGAGAACAGATACGCAGTATTTT.